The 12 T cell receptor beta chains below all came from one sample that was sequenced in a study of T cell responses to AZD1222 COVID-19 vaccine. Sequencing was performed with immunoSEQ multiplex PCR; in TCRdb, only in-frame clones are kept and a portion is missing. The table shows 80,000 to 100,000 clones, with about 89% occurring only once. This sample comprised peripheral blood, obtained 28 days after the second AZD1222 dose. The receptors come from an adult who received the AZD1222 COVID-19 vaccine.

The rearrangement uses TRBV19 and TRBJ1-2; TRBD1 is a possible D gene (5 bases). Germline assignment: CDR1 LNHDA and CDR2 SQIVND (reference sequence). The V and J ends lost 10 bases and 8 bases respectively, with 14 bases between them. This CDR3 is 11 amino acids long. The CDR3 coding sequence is TGTGCCATCCAGGCGGGGGTCGGCTACACCTTC. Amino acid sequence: CAIQAGVGYTF.

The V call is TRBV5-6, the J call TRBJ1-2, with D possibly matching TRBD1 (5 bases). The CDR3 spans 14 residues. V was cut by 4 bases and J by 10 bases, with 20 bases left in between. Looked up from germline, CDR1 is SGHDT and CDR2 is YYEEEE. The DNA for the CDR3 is TGTGCCAGCAGCAGCTCCGGGGCCCACTCTGACTACACCTTC. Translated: CASSSSGAHSDYTF. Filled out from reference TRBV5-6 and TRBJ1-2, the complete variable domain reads DAGVTQSPTHLIKTRGQQVTLRCSPKSGHDTVSWYQQALGQGPQFIFQYYEEEERQRGNFPDRFSGHQFPNYSSELNVNALLLGDSALYLCASSSSGAHSDYTFGSGTRLTVV.

The CDR3 loop reads CASSSDNYGYTF. The CDR3 DNA sequence: TGTGCTAGTTCTTCGGATAACTATGGCTACACCTTC. J is TRBJ1-2 and V is TRBV12-5, with D uncertain. Trimming stripped 8 bases from V and 1 base from J, with 8 bases between. The germline gives CDR1 LGHNT, CDR2 FRNRAP. The CDR3 sequence is 12 residues long.

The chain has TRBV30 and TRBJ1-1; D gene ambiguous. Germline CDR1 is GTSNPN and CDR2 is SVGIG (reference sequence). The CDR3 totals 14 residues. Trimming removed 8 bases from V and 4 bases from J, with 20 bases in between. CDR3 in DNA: TGTGCCCGGACCGGGCCCAGAAGCGGCACTGAAGCTTTCTTT. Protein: CARTGPRSGTEAFF.

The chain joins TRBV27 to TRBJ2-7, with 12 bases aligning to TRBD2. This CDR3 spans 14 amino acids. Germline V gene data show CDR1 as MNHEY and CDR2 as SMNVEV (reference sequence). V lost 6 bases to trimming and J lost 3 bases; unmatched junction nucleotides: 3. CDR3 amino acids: CASSGLAGSYEQYF. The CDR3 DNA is TGTGCCAGCAGCGGACTAGCGGGAAGCTACGAGCAGTACTTC.

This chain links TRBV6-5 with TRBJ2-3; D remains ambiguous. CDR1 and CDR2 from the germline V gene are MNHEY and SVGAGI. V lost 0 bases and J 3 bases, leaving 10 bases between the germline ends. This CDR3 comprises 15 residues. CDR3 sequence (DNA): TGTGCCAGCAGTTACTCGTGGGGTGGGACAGATACGCAGTATTTT. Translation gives CASSYSWGGTDTQYF.

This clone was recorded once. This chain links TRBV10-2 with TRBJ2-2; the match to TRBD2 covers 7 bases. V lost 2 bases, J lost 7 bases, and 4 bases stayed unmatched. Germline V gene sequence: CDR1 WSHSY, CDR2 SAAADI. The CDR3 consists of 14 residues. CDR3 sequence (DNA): TGCGCCAGCAGTGAGGGGGAGGGTATCGGGGAGCTGTTTTTT. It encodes CASSEGEGIGELFF.

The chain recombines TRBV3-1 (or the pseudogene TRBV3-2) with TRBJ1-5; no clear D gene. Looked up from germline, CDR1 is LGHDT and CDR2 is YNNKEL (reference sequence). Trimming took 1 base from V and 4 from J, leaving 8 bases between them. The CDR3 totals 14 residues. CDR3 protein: CASSQGTLNQPQHF. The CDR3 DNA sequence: TGTGCCAGCAGCCAAGGGACTTTGAATCAGCCCCAGCATTTT.

The CDR3 protein is CASSLTSGDSYEQYF. CDR3 in DNA: TGTGCCAGCAGTCTTACTAGCGGAGATTCCTACGAGCAGTACTTC. The chain employs TRBV28 and TRBJ2-7; 8 bases are a match to TRBD2. The CDR3 runs to 15 residues. Germline V gives CDR1 MDHEN, CDR2 SYDVKM. V lost 5 bases to trimming and J lost 1 base; unmatched junction nucleotides: 7.

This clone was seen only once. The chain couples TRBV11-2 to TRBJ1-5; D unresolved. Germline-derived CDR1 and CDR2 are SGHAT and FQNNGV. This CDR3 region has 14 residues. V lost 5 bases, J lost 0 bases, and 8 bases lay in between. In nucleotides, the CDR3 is TGTGCCAGCAGCCCGCAATATAGCAATCAGCCCCAGCATTTT. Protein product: CASSPQYSNQPQHF.

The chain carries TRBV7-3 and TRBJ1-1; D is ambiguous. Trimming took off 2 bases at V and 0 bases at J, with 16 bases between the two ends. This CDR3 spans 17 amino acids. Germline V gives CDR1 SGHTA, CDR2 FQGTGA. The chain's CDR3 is CASSLGFAGGMNTEAFF. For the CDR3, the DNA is TGTGCCAGCAGCTTAGGGTTTGCAGGCGGAATGAACACTGAAGCTTTCTTT. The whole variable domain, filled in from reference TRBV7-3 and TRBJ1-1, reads GAGVSQTPSNKVTEKGKYVELRCDPISGHTALYWYRQSLGQGPEFLIYFQGTGAADDSGLPNDRFFAVRPEGSVSTLKIQRTERGDSAVYLCASSLGFAGGMNTEAFFGQGTRLTVV.

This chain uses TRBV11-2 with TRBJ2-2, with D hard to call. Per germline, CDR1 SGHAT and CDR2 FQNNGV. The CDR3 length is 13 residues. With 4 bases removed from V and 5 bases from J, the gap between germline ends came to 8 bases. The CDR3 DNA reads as TGTGCCAGCAGCTCTCTGGGTACCGGGGAGCTGTTTTTT. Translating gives CASSSLGTGELFF.